The subject of this entry is one T cell receptor beta chain. Its specificity is not known. The data were taken from a study of T cells after yellow fever vaccination. The germline gives CDR1 SGHVS, CDR2 FNYEAQ. The CDR3 sequence is 12 residues long. V was shortened by 9 bases and J by 5 bases, with 13 bases between the two germline ends. Broader study findings: In FACS-sorted repertoires, abundant clonotypes from the bulk population could appear as contaminants. Subsequent booster samples again held most clones from primary vaccination (less than 98% CD4, just under 90% CD8).

Each CDR3 protein is one row after TCRdb ran MiXCR on the 5' RACE reads. Of 200,000 to 300,000 distinct CDR3 sequences in the sample, approximately 6.7% were seen once. The clonotype was recovered from a man aged 25 to 45 who received the YFV17D yellow fever vaccine. The chain has TRBV7-6 and TRBJ2-5; D not certain. The sample was CD4+ T cells sorted from PBMCs, taken on the day of the yellow fever booster vaccination. The CDR3 region has the DNA TGTGCCAGTGCCCTGGGGTTGGAGACCCAGTACTTC. Translating it yields CASALGLETQYF.